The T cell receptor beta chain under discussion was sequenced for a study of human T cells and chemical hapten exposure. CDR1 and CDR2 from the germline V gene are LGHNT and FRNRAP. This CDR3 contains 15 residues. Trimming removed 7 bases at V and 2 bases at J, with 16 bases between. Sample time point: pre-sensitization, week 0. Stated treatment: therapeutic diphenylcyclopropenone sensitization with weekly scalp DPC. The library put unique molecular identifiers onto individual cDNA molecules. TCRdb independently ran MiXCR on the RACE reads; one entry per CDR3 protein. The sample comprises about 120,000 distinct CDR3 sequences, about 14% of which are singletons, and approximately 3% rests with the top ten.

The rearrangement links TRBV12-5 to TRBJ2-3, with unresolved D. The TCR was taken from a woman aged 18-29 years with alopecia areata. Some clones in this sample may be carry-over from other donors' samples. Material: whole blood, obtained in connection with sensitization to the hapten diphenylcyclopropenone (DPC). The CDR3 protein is CASAHIGSSTDTQYF. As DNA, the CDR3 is TGTGCTAGTGCCCATATTGGGTCCTCCACAGATACGCAGTATTTT. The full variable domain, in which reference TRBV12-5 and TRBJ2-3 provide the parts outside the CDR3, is DARVTQTPRHKVTEMGQEVTMRCQPILGHNTVFWYRQTMMQGLELLAYFRNRAPLDDSGMPKDRFSAEMPDATLATLKIQPSEPRDSAVYFCASAHIGSSTDTQYFGPGTRLTVL.